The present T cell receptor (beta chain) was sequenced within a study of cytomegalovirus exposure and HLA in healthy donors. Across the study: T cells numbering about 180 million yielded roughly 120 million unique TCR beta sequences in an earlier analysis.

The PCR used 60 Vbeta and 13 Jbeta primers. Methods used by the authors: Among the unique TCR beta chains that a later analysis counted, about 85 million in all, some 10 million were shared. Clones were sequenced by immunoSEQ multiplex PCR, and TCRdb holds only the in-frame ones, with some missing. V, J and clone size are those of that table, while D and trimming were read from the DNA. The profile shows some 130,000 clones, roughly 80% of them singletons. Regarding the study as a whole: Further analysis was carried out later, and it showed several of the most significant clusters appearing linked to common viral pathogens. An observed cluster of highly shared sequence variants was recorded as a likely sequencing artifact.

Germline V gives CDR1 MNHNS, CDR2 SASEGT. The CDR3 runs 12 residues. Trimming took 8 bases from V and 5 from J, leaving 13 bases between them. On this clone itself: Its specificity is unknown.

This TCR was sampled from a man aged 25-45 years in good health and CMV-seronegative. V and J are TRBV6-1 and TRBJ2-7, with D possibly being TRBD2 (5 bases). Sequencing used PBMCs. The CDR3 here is CASQGLADEQYF. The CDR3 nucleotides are TGTGCCAGCCAAGGACTCGCTGACGAGCAGTACTTC.